This T cell receptor (beta chain) was documented in a study of T cell responses to AZD1222 COVID-19 vaccine. Regarding the study as a whole: As reported, nearly half of all spike-specific TCRs target variant regions that are unmutated. Sampled repertoires all dated from after the peak T cell response. Clonal diversity was possibly underestimated, and white British individuals and females predominated among donors. An increase in Spike-specific TCR breadth and depth was observed after two AZD1222 doses.

Clones were read by immunoSEQ multiplex PCR, and TCRdb kept only the in-frame ones, dropping some. Among about 160,000 clones, approximately 94% were seen once, and the ten largest hold around 1.3%. Germline values: CDR1 SEHNR, CDR2 FQNEAQ (reference sequence). Trimming pared 5 bases from V and 1 base from J, leaving 9 bases between. The CDR3 sequence is 14 residues long. This clone was recorded only once. Its antigen is unknown. This clonotype originated in an adult in good health. V usage is TRBV7-9 and J usage is TRBJ1-3, with unresolved D. The sample in question was peripheral blood, obtained on day 0 of AZD1222 vaccination. This CDR3 reads CASSRTVSGNTIYF. The CDR3 coding sequence is TGTGCCAGCAGCCGAACCGTATCTGGAAACACCATATATTTT.